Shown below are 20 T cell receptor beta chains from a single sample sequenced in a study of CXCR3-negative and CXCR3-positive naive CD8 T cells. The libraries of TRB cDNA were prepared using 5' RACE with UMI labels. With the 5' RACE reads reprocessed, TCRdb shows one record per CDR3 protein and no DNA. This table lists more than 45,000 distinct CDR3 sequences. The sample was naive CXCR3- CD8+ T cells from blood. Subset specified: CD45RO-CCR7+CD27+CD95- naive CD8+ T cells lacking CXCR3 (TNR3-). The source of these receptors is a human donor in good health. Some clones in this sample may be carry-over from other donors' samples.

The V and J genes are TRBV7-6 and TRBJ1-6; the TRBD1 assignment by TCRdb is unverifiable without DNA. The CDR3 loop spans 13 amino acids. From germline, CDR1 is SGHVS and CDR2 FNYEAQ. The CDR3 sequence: CASSSGSGSPLHF. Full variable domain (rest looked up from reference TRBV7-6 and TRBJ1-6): GAGVSQSPRYKVTKRGQDVALRCDPISGHVSLYWYRQALGQGPEFLTYFNYEAQQDKSGLPNDRFSAERPEGSISTLTIQRTEQRDSAMYRCASSSGSGSPLHFGNGTRLTVT.

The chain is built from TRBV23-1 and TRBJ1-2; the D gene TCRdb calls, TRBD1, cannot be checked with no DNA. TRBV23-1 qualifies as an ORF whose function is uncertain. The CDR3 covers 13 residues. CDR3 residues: CARQGQGGYGYTF.

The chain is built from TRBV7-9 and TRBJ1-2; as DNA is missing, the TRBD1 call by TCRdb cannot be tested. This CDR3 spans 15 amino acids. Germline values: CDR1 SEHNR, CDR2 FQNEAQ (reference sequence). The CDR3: CATHPAGGKNYGYTF.

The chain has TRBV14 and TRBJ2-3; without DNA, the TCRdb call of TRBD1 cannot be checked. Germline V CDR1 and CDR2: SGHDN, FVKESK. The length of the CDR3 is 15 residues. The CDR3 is CASSQFSPRTDTQYF.

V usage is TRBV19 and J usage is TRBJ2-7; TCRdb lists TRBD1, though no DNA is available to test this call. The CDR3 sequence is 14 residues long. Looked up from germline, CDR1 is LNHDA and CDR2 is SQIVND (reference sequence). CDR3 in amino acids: CASSIDGRGDEQYF.

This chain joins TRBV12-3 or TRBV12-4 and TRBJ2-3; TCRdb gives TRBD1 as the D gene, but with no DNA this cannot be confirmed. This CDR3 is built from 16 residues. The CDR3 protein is CASSFVSPGATDTQYF.

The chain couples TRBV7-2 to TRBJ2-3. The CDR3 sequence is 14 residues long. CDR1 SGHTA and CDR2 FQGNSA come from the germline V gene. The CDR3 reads CASSFQDGTDTQYF.

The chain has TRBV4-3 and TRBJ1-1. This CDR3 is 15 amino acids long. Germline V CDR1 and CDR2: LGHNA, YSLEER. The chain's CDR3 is CASSQDRGGLTEAFF.

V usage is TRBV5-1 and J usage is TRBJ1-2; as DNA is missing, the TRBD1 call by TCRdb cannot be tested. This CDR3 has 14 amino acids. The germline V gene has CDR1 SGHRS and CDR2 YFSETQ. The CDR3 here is CASSLERTGEDYTF.

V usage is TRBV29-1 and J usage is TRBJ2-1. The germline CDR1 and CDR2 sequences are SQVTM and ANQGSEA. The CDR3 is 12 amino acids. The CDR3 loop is CSVETRGNEQFF.

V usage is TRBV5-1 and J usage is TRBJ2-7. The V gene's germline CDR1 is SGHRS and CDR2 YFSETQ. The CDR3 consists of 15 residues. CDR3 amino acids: CASSSGFFGSYEQYF.

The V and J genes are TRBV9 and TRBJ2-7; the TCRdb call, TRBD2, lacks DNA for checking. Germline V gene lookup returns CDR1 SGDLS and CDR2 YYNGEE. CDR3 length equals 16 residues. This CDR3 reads CASSVGVAGGQDEQYF.

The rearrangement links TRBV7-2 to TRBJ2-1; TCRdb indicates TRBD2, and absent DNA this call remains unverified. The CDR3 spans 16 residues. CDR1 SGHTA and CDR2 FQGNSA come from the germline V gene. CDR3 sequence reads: CASSSGGRGGRYEEFF.

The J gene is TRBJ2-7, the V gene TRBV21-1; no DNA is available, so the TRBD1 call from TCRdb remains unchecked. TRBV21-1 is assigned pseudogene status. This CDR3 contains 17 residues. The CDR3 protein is CASSPKRAGALTYEQYF.

The CDR3 sequence: CATSREWSGAPAETQYF. V is TRBV15 and J is TRBJ2-5; TCRdb returns TRBD1, unconfirmable since there is no DNA. CDR1 LNHNV and CDR2 YYDKDF come from the germline V gene (reference sequence). The CDR3 extends over 17 amino acids.

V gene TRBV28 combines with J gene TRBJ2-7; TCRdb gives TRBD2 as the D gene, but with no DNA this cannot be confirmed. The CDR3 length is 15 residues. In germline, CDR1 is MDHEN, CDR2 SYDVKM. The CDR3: CASSTRDSVDYEQYF. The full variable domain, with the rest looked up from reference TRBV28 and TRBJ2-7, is DVKVTQSSRYLVKRTGEKVFLECVQDMDHENMFWYRQDPGLGLRLIYFSYDVKMKEKGDIPEGYSVSREKKERFSLILESASTNQTSMYLCASSTRDSVDYEQYFGPGTRLTVT.

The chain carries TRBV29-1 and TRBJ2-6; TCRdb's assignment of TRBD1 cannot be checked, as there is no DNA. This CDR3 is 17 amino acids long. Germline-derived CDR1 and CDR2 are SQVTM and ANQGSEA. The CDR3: CSVGARTDQRGANVLTF.

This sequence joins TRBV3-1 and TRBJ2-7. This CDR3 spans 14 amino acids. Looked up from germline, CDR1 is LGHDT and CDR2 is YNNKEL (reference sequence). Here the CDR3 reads CASSPDRSSYEQYF.

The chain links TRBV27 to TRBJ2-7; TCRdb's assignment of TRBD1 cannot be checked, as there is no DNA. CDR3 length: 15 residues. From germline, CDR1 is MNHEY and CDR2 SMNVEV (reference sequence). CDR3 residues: CASSPGLGASYEQYF.

The CDR3: CASVGGLSTDTQYF. This chain connects TRBV7-8 to TRBJ2-3; there is no DNA to check the TCRdb D call of TRBD2. This CDR3 is 14 amino acids long. Per germline, CDR1 SGHVS and CDR2 FQNEAQ.